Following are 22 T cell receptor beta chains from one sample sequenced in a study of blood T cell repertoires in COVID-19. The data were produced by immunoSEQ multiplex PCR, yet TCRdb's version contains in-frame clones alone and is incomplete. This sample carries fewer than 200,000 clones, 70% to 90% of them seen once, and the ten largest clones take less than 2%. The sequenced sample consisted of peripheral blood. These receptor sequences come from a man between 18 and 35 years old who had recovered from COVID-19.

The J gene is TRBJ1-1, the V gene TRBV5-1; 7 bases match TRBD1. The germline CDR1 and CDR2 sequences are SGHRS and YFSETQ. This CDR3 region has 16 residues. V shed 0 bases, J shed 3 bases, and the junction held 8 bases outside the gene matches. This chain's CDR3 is CASSLEPGGKDTEAFF. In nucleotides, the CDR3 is TGCGCCAGCAGCTTGGAGCCAGGGGGTAAGGACACTGAAGCTTTCTTT. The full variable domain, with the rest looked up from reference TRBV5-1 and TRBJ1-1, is KAGVTQTPRYLIKTRGQQVTLSCSPISGHRSVSWYQQTPGQGLQFLFEYFSETQRNKGNFPGRFSGRQFSNSRSEMNVSTLELGDSALYLCASSLEPGGKDTEAFFGQGTRLTVV.

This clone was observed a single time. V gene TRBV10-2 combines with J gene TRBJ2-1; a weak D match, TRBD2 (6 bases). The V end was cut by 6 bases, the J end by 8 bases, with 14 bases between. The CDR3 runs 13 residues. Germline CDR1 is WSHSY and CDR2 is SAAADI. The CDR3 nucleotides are TGCGCCAGCAGGGCGGGGCCCGGGGATGAGCAGTTCTTC. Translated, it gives CASRAGPGDEQFF.

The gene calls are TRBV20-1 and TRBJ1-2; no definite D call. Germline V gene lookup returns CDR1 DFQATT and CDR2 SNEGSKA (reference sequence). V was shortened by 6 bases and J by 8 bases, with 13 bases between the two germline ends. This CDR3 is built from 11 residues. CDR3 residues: CSAASGIGYTF. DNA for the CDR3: TGCAGTGCCGCCTCGGGGATAGGCTACACCTTC.

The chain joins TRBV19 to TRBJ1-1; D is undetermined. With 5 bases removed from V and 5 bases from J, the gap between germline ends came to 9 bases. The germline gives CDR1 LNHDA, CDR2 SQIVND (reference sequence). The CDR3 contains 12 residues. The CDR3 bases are TGTGCCAGTAGTGCGGGTGTGACTGAAGCTTTCTTT. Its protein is CASSAGVTEAFF.

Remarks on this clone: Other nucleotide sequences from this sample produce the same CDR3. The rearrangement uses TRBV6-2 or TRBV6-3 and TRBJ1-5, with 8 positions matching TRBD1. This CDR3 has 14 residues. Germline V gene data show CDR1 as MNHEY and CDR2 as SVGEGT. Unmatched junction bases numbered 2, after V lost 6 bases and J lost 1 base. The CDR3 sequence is CASSSGGSNQPQHF. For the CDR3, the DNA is TGTGCCAGCAGCTCAGGGGGCAGCAATCAGCCCCAGCATTTT.

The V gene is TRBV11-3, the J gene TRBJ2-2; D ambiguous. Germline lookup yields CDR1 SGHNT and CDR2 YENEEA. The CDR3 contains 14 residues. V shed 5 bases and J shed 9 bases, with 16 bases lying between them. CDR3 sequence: CASSKDGRSRELFF. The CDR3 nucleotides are TGTGCCAGCAGCAAAGATGGTCGGAGCCGGGAGCTGTTTTTT.

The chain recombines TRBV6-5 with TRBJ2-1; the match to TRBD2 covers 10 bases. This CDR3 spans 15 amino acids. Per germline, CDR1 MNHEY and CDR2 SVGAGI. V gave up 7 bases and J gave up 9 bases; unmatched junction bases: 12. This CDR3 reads CASKTVAGGLGEQFF. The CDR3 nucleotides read TGTGCCAGCAAGACAGTAGCGGGAGGCCTCGGTGAGCAGTTCTTC.

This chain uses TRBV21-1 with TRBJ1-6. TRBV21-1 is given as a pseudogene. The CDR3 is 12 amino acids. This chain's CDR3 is CASSKVRSPLHF. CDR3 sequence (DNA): TGTGCCAGCAGCAAAGTGAGGTCACCCCTCCACTTT.

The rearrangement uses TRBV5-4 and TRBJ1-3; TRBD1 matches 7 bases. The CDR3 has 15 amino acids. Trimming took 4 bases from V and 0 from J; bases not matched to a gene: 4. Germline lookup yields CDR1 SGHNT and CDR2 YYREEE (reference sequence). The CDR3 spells CASSSRDSSGNTIYF. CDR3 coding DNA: TGTGCCAGCAGCAGCAGGGACAGCTCTGGAAACACCATATATTTT.

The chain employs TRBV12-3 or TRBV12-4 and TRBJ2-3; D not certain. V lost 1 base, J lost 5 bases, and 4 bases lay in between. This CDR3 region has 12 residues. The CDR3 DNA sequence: TGTGCCAGCAGTTTAGACGGAGATACGCAGTATTTT. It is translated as CASSLDGDTQYF.

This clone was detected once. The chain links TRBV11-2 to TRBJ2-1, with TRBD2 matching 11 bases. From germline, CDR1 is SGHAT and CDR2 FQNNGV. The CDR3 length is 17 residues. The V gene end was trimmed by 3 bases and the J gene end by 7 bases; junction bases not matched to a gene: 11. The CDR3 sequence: CASSLTERTSGSNEQFF. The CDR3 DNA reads TGTGCCAGCAGCTTGACCGAAAGAACTAGCGGGAGTAATGAGCAGTTCTTC.

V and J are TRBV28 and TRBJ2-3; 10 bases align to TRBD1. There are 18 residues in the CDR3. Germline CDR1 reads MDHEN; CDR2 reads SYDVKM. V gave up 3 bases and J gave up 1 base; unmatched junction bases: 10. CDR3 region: CASSLPTPGTGGTDTQYF. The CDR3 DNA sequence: TGTGCCAGCAGTTTGCCTACCCCAGGGACAGGGGGCACAGATACGCAGTATTTT.

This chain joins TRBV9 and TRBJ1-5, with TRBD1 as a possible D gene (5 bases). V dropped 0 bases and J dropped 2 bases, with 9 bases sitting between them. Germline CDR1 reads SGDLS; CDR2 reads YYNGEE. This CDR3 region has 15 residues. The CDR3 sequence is CASSVGQGGNQPQHF. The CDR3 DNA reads TGTGCCAGCAGCGTAGGGCAGGGTGGCAATCAGCCCCAGCATTTT.

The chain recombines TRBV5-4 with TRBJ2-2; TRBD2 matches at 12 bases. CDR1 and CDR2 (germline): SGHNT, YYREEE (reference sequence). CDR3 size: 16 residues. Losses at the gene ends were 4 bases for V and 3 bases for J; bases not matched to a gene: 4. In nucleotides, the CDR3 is TGTGCCAGCAGCCGGAGACTAGCGGGAGACACCGGGGAGCTGTTTTTT. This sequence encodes CASSRRLAGDTGELFF.

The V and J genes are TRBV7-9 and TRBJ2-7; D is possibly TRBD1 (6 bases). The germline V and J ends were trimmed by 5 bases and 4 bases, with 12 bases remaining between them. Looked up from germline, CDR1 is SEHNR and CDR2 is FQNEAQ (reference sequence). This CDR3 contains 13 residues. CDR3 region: CASSTGTPYEQYF. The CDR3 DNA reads TGTGCCAGCAGCACCGGGACACCTTACGAGCAGTACTTC. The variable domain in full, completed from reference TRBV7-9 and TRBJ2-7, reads DTGVSQNPRHKITKRGQNVTFRCDPISEHNRLYWYRQTLGQGPEFLTYFQNEAQLEKSRLLSDRFSAERPKGSFSTLEIQRTEQGDSAMYLCASSTGTPYEQYFGPGTRLTVT.

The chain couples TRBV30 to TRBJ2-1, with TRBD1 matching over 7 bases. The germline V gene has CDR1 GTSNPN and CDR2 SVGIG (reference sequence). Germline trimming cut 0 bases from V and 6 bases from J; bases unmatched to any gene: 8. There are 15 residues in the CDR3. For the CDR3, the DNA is TGTGCCTGGAGTGTAAGCCTGGACAGGCCCAATGAGCAGTTCTTC. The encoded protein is CAWSVSLDRPNEQFF.

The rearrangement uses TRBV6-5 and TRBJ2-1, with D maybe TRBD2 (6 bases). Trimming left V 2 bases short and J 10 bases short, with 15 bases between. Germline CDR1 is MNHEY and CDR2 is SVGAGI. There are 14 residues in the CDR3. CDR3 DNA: TGTGCCAGCAGTTACGGCGGGGTACTGGGGGAGCAGTTCTTC. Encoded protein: CASSYGGVLGEQFF.

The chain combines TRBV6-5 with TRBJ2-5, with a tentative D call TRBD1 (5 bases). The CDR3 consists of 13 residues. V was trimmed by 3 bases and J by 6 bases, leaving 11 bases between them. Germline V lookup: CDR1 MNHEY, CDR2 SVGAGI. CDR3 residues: CASSYRGPKTQYF. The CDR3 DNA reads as TGTGCCAGCAGTTATAGGGGTCCAAAGACCCAGTACTTC.

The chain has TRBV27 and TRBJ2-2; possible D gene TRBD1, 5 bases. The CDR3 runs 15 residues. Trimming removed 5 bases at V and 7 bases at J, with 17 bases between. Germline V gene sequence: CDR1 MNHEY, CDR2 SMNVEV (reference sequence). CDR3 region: CASSRYQGNGGELFF. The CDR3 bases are TGTGCCAGCAGTCGATACCAGGGAAACGGCGGGGAGCTGTTTTTT.

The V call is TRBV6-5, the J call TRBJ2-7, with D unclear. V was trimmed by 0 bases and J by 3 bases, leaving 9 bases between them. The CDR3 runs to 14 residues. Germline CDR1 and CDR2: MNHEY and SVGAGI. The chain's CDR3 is CASSYSELGYEQYF. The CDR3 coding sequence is TGTGCCAGCAGTTACTCGGAGTTAGGCTACGAGCAGTACTTC.

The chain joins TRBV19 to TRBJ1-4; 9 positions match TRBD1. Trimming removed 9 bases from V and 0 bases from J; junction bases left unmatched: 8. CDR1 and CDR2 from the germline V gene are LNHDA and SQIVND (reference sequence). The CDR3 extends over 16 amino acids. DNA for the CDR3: TGTGCCAGCAGGGACAGGGCTACAGCAACTAATGAAAAACTGTTTTTT. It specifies CASRDRATATNEKLFF.

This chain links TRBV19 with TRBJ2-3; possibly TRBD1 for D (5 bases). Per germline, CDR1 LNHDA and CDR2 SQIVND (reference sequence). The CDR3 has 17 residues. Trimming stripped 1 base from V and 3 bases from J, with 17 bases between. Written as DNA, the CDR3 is TGTGCCAGTAGTATAGGCCCGCAGGGTAGCTTAACAGATACGCAGTATTTT. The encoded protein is CASSIGPQGSLTDTQYF.